This TCR beta chain was captured by sequencing in a study of blood T cell dynamics during melanoma immunotherapy. Profiled with immunoSEQ multiplex PCR; TCRdb holds only in-frame clones, not every one. The repertoire includes about 6,700 clones, roughly 81% of them detected once, and about 33% sits in the top ten. General observations from the study: The study could not tell melanoma-specific clones from general immune activation.

From germline, CDR1 is LNHDA and CDR2 SQIVND (reference sequence). The V end lost 4 bases, the J end lost 2 bases, and 12 bases lay between the germline ends. The CDR3 runs to 15 residues. Time point meaning: week 3, after first cycle of checkpoint inhibitor. Samples come from before therapy and from week 3 after the first blockade cycle. At 12 weeks after first infusion, RECIST 1.1 defined response for most patients. In regard to this clone: Its antigen is as yet unknown.

The chain has TRBV19 and TRBJ1-3; possibly TRBD1 for D (5 bases). This receptor was taken from a human donor with melanoma. Some clones in this sample may be carry-over from other donors' samples. Sample: blood, taken from a patient treated with checkpoint blockade. CDR3 residues: CASSTVQGTGNTIYF. CDR3 DNA: TGTGCCAGTAGTACCGTTCAGGGTACTGGAAACACCATATATTTT.